This passage covers 4 T cell receptor beta chains from one sample sequenced in a study of blood T cell repertoires in COVID-19. The table came from immunoSEQ multiplex PCR; TCRdb's copy has only in-frame clones and leaves some out. The table includes 150,000 to 180,000 clones, 75% to 95% detected once. Source material: peripheral blood. The receptors stem from a man aged 45-65 years with acute or convalescent COVID-19.

The gene calls are TRBV13 and TRBJ2-7; 8 positions agree with TRBD2. The CDR3 loop spans 14 amino acids. V was pared by 5 bases and J by 4 bases, with 7 bases of the junction left unmatched. Germline V gene data show CDR1 as PRHDT and CDR2 as FYEKMQ (reference sequence). The CDR3 region is CASSPREGLYEQYV. In DNA form, the CDR3 reads TGTGCCAGCAGCCCCCGGGAGGGTTTATACGAGCAGTACGTC.

This chain uses TRBV15 with TRBJ1-2, with D perhaps matching TRBD1 (5 bases). With 4 bases removed from V and 8 bases from J, the gap between germline ends came to 20 bases. CDR1 is LNHNV and CDR2 is YYDKDF in the germline V gene (reference sequence). The length of the CDR3 is 15 residues. CDR3 nucleotides: TGTGCCACCAGCATCGACCTGGCGGGGGTTAGGGGCTACACCTTC. Translation gives CATSIDLAGVRGYTF.

The chain carries TRBV27 and TRBJ1-1, with D possibly TRBD1 on 6 matching bases. The CDR3 has 16 amino acids. Trimming took 5 bases from V and 2 from J, leaving 18 bases between them. In germline, CDR1 is MNHEY, CDR2 SMNVEV (reference sequence). Here the CDR3 reads CASSKPTGGLNTEAFF. The CDR3 nucleotides are TGTGCCAGCAGTAAACCGACAGGCGGACTTAACACTGAAGCTTTCTTT.

V is TRBV2 and J is TRBJ2-5; possibly TRBD2 for D (7 bases). V dropped 2 bases and J dropped 5 bases, with 12 bases sitting between them. Germline-derived CDR1 and CDR2 are SNHLY and FYNNEI. The CDR3 runs 14 residues. The CDR3 here is CASSERGRGETQYF. The CDR3 coding sequence is TGTGCCAGCAGTGAAAGAGGGAGGGGGGAGACCCAGTACTTC.